Sequencing of this TCR beta chain was carried out in a study of graft-versus-host responses after intestinal transplantation. Concerning this clone itself: Antigen specificity is unknown.

The germline CDR1 and CDR2 sequences are SGDLS and YYNGEE. The CDR3 spans 15 residues. Losses at the gene ends were 6 bases for V and 0 bases for J; bases not matched to a gene: 2. Data came from immunoSEQ multiplex PCR; TCRdb stores just in-frame clones and leaves some out. Of 80,000 to 95,000 clones listed, 93% are singletons. The V gene is TRBV9, the J gene TRBJ2-3; 12 bases align to TRBD2. The starting material was unstimulated CD8+ T cells sorted from spleen or lymph node cells, obtained before intestinal transplant. This TCR was recovered from a human donor who received an intestinal transplant. CDR3 amino acids: CASNGLAGSTDTQYF. Written as DNA, the CDR3 is TGTGCCAGCAACGGACTAGCGGGGAGCACAGATACGCAGTATTTT. Drawing the rest from reference TRBV9 and TRBJ2-3, the complete variable domain is DSGVTQTPKHLITATGQRVTLRCSPRSGDLSVYWYQQSLDQGLQFLIQYYNGEERAKGNILERFSAQQFPDLHSELNLSSLELGDSALYFCASNGLAGSTDTQYFGPGTRLTVL.